One and the same sample provided the 4 T cell receptor beta chains below, sequenced in a study of beta chain features in type 1 diabetes. What was sequenced were expressed TCRB transcripts, since all of the isolated RNA had been reverse transcribed. TCRdb keeps only in-frame clones here, not all; method: immunoSEQ multiplex PCR. The table includes some 400,000 clones, around 16% detected once. The sample was naive CD4+ T cells from blood. These receptor sequences come from a woman aged 18-29 years in good health.

This clone has only a few counts. This chain uses TRBV7-8 with TRBJ1-2; D is perhaps TRBD1 (6 bases). The CDR3 has 13 amino acids. Trimming removed 1 base from V and 6 bases from J, with 9 bases in between. Germline CDR1 and CDR2: SGHVS and FQNEAQ. CDR3: CASSLDRVDGYTF. CDR3 nucleotides: TGTGCCAGCAGCTTAGACAGGGTCGATGGCTACACCTTC.

V and J are TRBV30 and TRBJ1-1, with 7 positions matching TRBD1. The V segment lost 3 bases and the J segment 1 base; nucleotides outside the gene matches: 2. The CDR3 is 13 amino acids. Germline V CDR1 and CDR2: GTSNPN, SVGIG (reference sequence). The CDR3 coding sequence is TGTGCCTGGAGGCGACAGGGGAACACTGAAGCTTTCTTT. Protein product: CAWRRQGNTEAFF.

This sequence joins TRBV2 and TRBJ1-1, with D tentatively TRBD1 (5 bases). Germline loops: CDR1 SNHLY, CDR2 FYNNEI. Deletions cut 7 bases from V and 1 base from J, with 10 bases between. The CDR3 runs 13 residues. CDR3 in DNA: TGTGCCAGCATTTGGACAACGAACACTGAAGCTTTCTTT. As protein: CASIWTTNTEAFF.

There are a few counts of this clone. The rearrangement links TRBV10-3 to TRBJ2-1, with TRBD2 matching 13 bases. The CDR3 totals 13 residues. V was pared by 8 bases and J by 7 bases, with 2 bases of the junction left unmatched. Germline assignment: CDR1 ENHRY and CDR2 SYGVKD. The CDR3 DNA follows: TGTGCCATCGGACTAGCGGGAGTTAATGAGCAGTTCTTC. Translated: CAIGLAGVNEQFF.